This T cell receptor beta chain was obtained from a study of PD-1 blockade in classical Hodgkin lymphoma. Every one of the patients relapsed after autologous stem cell transplantation (brentuximab vedotin exposure was variable). CDR1 is SEHNR and CDR2 is FQNEAQ in the germline V gene (reference sequence). CDR3 size: 11 residues. V was clipped by 5 bases and J by 11 bases, with 12 bases between them. As regards this clone: Other nucleotide sequences in the sample specify the same CDR3.

TCRdb's copy holds only in-frame clones and misses some; the assay was immunoSEQ multiplex PCR. The table lists fewer than 30,000 clones, 83% of them singletons. The TCR was taken from a human donor with classical Hodgkin lymphoma. The source was peripheral blood mononuclear cells (PBMCs), collected before the second cycle of nivolumab. The chain employs TRBV7-9 and TRBJ1-1; no reliable D call. CDR3 sequence reads: CASSLGREAFF. In nucleotides, the CDR3 is TGTGCCAGCAGCCTTGGACGAGAGGCTTTCTTT.